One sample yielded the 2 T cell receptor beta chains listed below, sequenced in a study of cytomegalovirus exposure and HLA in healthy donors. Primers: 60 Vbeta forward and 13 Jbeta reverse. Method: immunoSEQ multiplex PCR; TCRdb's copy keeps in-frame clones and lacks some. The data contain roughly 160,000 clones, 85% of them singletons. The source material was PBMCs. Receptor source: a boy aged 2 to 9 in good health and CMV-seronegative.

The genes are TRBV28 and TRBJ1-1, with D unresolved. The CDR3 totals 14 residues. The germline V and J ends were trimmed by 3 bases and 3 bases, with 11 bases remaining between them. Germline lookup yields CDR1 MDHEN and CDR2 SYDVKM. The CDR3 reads CASSFRVVDTEAFF. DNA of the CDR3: TGTGCCAGCAGTTTTCGGGTTGTGGACACTGAAGCTTTCTTT.

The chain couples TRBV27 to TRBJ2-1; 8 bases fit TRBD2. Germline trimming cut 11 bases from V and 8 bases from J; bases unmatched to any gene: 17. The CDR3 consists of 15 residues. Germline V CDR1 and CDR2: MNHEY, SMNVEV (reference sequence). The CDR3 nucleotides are TGTGCCTCGGACTCCAGCGGGGGACCCCTAGATGAGCAGTTCTTC. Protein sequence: CASDSSGGPLDEQFF.